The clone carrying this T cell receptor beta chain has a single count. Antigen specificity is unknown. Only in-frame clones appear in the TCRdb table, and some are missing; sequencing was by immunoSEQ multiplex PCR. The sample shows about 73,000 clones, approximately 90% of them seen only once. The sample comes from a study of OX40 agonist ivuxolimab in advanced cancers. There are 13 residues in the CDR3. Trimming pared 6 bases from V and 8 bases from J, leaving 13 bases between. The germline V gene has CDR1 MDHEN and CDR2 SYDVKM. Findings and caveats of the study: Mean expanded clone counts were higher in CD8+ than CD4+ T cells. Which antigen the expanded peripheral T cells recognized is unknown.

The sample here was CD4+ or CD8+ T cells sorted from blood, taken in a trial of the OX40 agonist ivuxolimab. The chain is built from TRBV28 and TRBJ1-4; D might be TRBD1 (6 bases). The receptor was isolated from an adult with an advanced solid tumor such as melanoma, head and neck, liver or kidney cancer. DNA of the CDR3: TGTGCCAGCAGACTTGGGGGGGGCGAAAAACTGTTTTTT. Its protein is CASRLGGGEKLFF. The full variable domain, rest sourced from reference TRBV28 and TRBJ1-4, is DVKVTQSSRYLVKRTGEKVFLECVQDMDHENMFWYRQDPGLGLRLIYFSYDVKMKEKGDIPEGYSVSREKKERFSLILESASTNQTSMYLCASRLGGGEKLFFGSGTQLSVL.